This passage covers 5 T cell receptor beta chains from one sample sequenced in a study of cytomegalovirus exposure and HLA in healthy donors. 60 Vbeta and 13 Jbeta primers were used in PCR. The data were produced by immunoSEQ multiplex PCR, yet TCRdb's version contains in-frame clones alone and is incomplete. This sample carries more than 65,000 clones, roughly 74% of them seen once, and the ten largest clones take roughly 6.2%. Source material: PBMCs. These TCRs come from a woman in her 50s in good health and CMV-seropositive.

The rearrangement links TRBV25-1 to TRBJ2-4; the D gene is possibly TRBD2 (5 bases). Trimming pared 4 bases from V and 4 bases from J, leaving 5 bases between. The CDR3 consists of 12 residues. Germline V lookup: CDR1 MGHDK, CDR2 SYGVNS. The CDR3: CASSGLKNIQYF. The CDR3 bases are TGTGCCAGCAGTGGACTAAAAAACATTCAGTACTTC.

V usage is TRBV28 and J usage is TRBJ2-7, with 12 bases lining up with TRBD1. The CDR3 is made up of 15 amino acids. Germline CDR1 and CDR2: MDHEN and SYDVKM. Unmatched junction bases numbered 4, after V lost 4 bases and J lost 3 bases. CDR3 residues: CASSWGQGAVYEQYF. The CDR3, as DNA: TGTGCCAGCAGTTGGGGACAGGGGGCGGTCTACGAGCAGTACTTC.

This clone was counted many times. V usage is TRBV5-4 and J usage is TRBJ2-2; D unresolved. Germline lookup yields CDR1 SGHNT and CDR2 YYREEE (reference sequence). With 1 base removed from V and 5 bases from J, the gap between germline ends came to 12 bases. The CDR3 totals 15 residues. CDR3 nucleotides: TGTGCCAGCAGCTTGTCGAGCGTTTGGACCGGGGAGCTGTTTTTT. It specifies CASSLSSVWTGELFF.

In its sample, this clone was seen a few times. In DNA, the CDR3 is TGTGCCAGCAGCCCAGGAGGGAGCCTTCTCGAGACCCAGTACTTC. Its translation is CASSPGGSLLETQYF. The chain has TRBV9 and TRBJ2-5; D may be TRBD2 (6 bases). CDR3 length: 15 residues. The germline V gene encodes CDR1 SGDLS and CDR2 YYNGEE. Trimming removed 4 bases at V and 5 bases at J, with 18 bases between.

This chain connects TRBV4-1 to TRBJ2-1; TRBD2 matches at 9 bases. J was trimmed by 5 bases and V by 2 bases; bases with no gene match: 13. The CDR3 extends over 18 amino acids. The germline CDR1 and CDR2 sequences are MGHRA and YSYEKL. The CDR3 bases are TGCGCCAGCAGCCAATGGGGTCCCGGGACTAGCACAGACAATGAGCAGTTCTTC. Translating it yields CASSQWGPGTSTDNEQFF.